Below, 10 T cell receptor beta chains from the same sample are listed, as sequenced in a study of blood T cell repertoires in COVID-19. TCRdb's copy holds only in-frame clones and misses some; the assay was immunoSEQ multiplex PCR. The sample contains about 250,000 clones, around nine tenths of which appear only once. The sample was peripheral blood. The receptors come from a man aged 18 to 29 with active or convalescent COVID-19.

The rearrangement links TRBV28 to TRBJ2-2; possible D gene TRBD1, 6 bases. The CDR3 has 15 amino acids. Germline V gene sequence: CDR1 MDHEN, CDR2 SYDVKM. V lost 5 bases and J lost 4, with 14 bases in between. The CDR3 DNA sequence: TGTGCCAGCAGTCAACCCAGGGGAATCACCGGGGAGCTGTTTTTT. It translates to CASSQPRGITGELFF. The full variable domain, rest sourced from reference TRBV28 and TRBJ2-2, is DVKVTQSSRYLVKRTGEKVFLECVQDMDHENMFWYRQDPGLGLRLIYFSYDVKMKEKGDIPEGYSVSREKKERFSLILESASTNQTSMYLCASSQPRGITGELFFGEGSRLTVL.

This clone was counted once. The V gene is TRBV19, the J gene TRBJ2-1; 15 bases map to TRBD2. The CDR3 extends over 15 amino acids. From germline, CDR1 is LNHDA and CDR2 SQIVND (reference sequence). V shed 6 bases and J 3 bases; nucleotides not matched to a gene: 0. The CDR3 DNA sequence: TGTGCCAGTAGGGGACTAGCGGGAGGCTACAATGAGCAGTTCTTC. Translated, it gives CASRGLAGGYNEQFF.

The chain uses TRBV6-4 and TRBJ2-3; D is undetermined. CDR1 and CDR2 (germline): MRHNA, SNTAGT. CDR3 size: 14 residues. The V and J ends lost 4 bases and 0 bases respectively, with 8 bases between them. The CDR3 protein is CASSVEASTDTQYF. The CDR3 DNA reads TGTGCCAGCAGTGTTGAAGCCAGCACAGATACGCAGTATTTT.

This sequence joins TRBV4-1 and TRBJ1-1; D call uncertain. Germline-derived CDR1 and CDR2 are MGHRA and YSYEKL. This CDR3 contains 14 residues. The V end lost 3 bases, the J end lost 2 bases, and 10 bases lay between the germline ends. The CDR3 coding sequence is TGCGCCAGCAGCCAGCCTATCCGTAACACTGAAGCTTTCTTT. It specifies CASSQPIRNTEAFF.

This clone was seen a handful of times. This chain uses TRBV15 with TRBJ2-7, with TRBD1 matching over 8 bases. Germline V gene lookup returns CDR1 LNHNV and CDR2 YYDKDF (reference sequence). Germline trimming cut 0 bases from V and 2 bases from J; bases unmatched to any gene: 15. The length of the CDR3 is 19 residues. CDR3 amino acids: CATSRDRVSRGQVTYEQYF. The CDR3 DNA follows: TGTGCCACCAGCAGAGATAGGGTTTCCCGGGGACAGGTAACCTACGAGCAGTACTTC.

The V and J genes are TRBV11-2 and TRBJ2-1, with 8 bases matching TRBD2. Germline assignment: CDR1 SGHAT and CDR2 FQNNGV. With V trimmed by 1 base and J by 3 bases, 8 bases remained unmatched. The CDR3 has 17 residues. Here the CDR3 DNA reads TGTGCCAGCAGCTTAGGGGTGGTAGCGGGATACTACAATGAGCAGTTCTTC. Protein sequence: CASSLGVVAGYYNEQFF.

The V call is TRBV9, the J call TRBJ2-1, with TRBD1 identical over 7 bases. Looked up from germline, CDR1 is SGDLS and CDR2 is YYNGEE. V dropped 4 bases and J dropped 0; count of bases not matched to a gene: 4. The CDR3 loop spans 15 amino acids. Here the CDR3 DNA reads TGTGCCAGCAGCCAAGGGGGCAGCTCCTACAATGAGCAGTTCTTC. Its protein is CASSQGGSSYNEQFF. The variable domain in full, completed from reference TRBV9 and TRBJ2-1, reads DSGVTQTPKHLITATGQRVTLRCSPRSGDLSVYWYQQSLDQGLQFLIQYYNGEERAKGNILERFSAQQFPDLHSELNLSSLELGDSALYFCASSQGGSSYNEQFFGPGTRLTVL.

This clone was observed a single time. This chain links TRBV29-1 with TRBJ1-2, with D maybe TRBD1 (5 bases). The length of the CDR3 is 12 residues. Trimming shortened V by 7 bases and J by 2 bases, and 11 bases separated the two germline ends. Germline V gene data show CDR1 as SQVTM and CDR2 as ANQGSEA. The CDR3 is CSGWGRNYGYTF. CDR3 sequence (DNA): TGCAGCGGTTGGGGCAGGAACTATGGCTACACCTTC.

This chain links TRBV27 with TRBJ2-7; tentative D call: TRBD2 (7 bases). V gave up 6 bases and J gave up 4 bases, with 13 bases separating them. The germline gives CDR1 MNHEY, CDR2 SMNVEV (reference sequence). The CDR3 has 13 amino acids. CDR3 residues: CASRGGGSYEQYF. The CDR3 nucleotides read TGTGCCAGCAGGGGAGGGGGTAGTTACGAGCAGTACTTC.

The chain carries TRBV15 and TRBJ1-1; D might be TRBD1 (5 bases). The V end lost 2 bases, the J end lost 3 bases, and 16 bases lay between the germline ends. The CDR3 runs 16 residues. Per the germline V gene, CDR1 is LNHNV and CDR2 is YYDKDF (reference sequence). The CDR3 loop is CATSRNWLDSDTEAFF. Written as DNA, the CDR3 is TGTGCCACCAGCAGAAACTGGTTAGACAGCGACACTGAAGCTTTCTTT.